A single sample is the source of the 5 T cell receptor beta chains below, sequenced in a study of cytomegalovirus exposure and HLA in healthy donors (dated by TCRdb to the late 2010s). Library creation used the immunoSEQ multiplex PCR assay. For the multiplex PCR, a mixture combining 60 forward primers for TCR Vbeta segments and 13 reverse primers for TCR Jbeta segments was used. Imported from immuneACCESS, the table was reduced by TCRdb to in-frame sequences with V and J called. These copies leave out some clones; in studies compared against another copy, an unresolved V gene accounts for under half, and the cause of the remainder is not known. The sample table records around 130,000 clones; about two thirds of these occur just once. The biggest ten clones account for roughly 3% of the sample. Specimen: PBMCs. Every receptor here comes from an older woman in good health and CMV-seropositive.

The chain employs TRBV7-3 and TRBJ1-2; TRBD1 is a possible D gene (6 bases). The CDR3 loop spans 14 amino acids. Germline CDR1 SGHTA, CDR2 FQGTGA. Trimming shortened V by 5 bases and J by 6 bases, and 16 bases separated the two germline ends. CDR3 DNA: TGTGCCAGCAGCCCTCAAGTCCAGGGGCATGGCTACACCTTC. Translated, it gives CASSPQVQGHGYTF.

This clone was seen a few times. The chain couples TRBV10-3 to TRBJ1-5; D possibly corresponds to TRBD1 (5 bases). Looked up from germline, CDR1 is ENHRY and CDR2 is SYGVKD. This CDR3 region has 13 residues. Deletions cut 11 bases from V and 7 bases from J, with 18 bases between. In DNA form, the CDR3 reads TGTGCCGGAAAGGGGTCGGAGGGACAGCCCCAGCATTTT. It codes for CAGKGSEGQPQHF.

The chain has TRBV7-9 and TRBJ1-2, with TRBD1 matching over 10 bases. The CDR3 runs 13 residues. Trimming removed 4 bases from V and 8 bases from J; junction bases left unmatched: 4. Looked up from germline, CDR1 is SEHNR and CDR2 is FQNEAQ (reference sequence). CDR3 DNA: TGTGCCAGCAGCTACGACAGGGGGCAAGGCTACACCTTC. Protein: CASSYDRGQGYTF.

The chain joins TRBV19 to TRBJ1-5; 8 bases map to TRBD1. Germline values: CDR1 LNHDA, CDR2 SQIVND (reference sequence). The CDR3 length is 16 residues. V shed 5 bases and J 2 bases; nucleotides not matched to a gene: 8. CDR3 nucleotide sequence: TGTGCCAGTAGTGCCCCAGGGGGCAGTGGCAATCAGCCCCAGCATTTT. This encodes CASSAPGGSGNQPQHF.

The genes are TRBV5-6 and TRBJ1-6, with a possible D match to TRBD1 (6 bases). CDR1 is SGHDT, CDR2 YYEEEE, per germline. V lost 4 bases and J lost 10, with 12 bases in between. The CDR3 runs to 13 residues. The CDR3 coding sequence is TGTGCCAGCAGCCGTCAGGGGAGCTCACCCCTCCACTTT. It is translated as CASSRQGSSPLHF.